These 27 T cell receptor beta chains originate from one sample sequenced in a study of blood T cell repertoires in COVID-19. The assay was immunoSEQ multiplex PCR, and TCRdb's table has in-frame clones only and misses some. The sample records roughly 290,000 clones, around 90% being singletons. Sequenced sample: PBMCs or T cells enriched from blood (not recorded which). The receptors stem from a woman in her 40s who had recovered from COVID-19.

The DNA for the CDR3 is TGCAGCGTTGAGGGACAGAGAATCGGGGGCTACACCTTC. It codes for CSVEGQRIGGYTF. V and J are TRBV29-1 and TRBJ1-2; the match to TRBD1 covers 7 bases. This CDR3 spans 13 amino acids. Germline V CDR1 and CDR2: SQVTM, ANQGSEA. The V and J ends lost 3 bases and 8 bases, in that order; junction bases with no gene match: 9.

The gene calls are TRBV19 and TRBJ1-1; D is undetermined. CDR3 size: 14 residues. The germline gives CDR1 LNHDA, CDR2 SQIVND (reference sequence). Trimming removed 3 bases from V and 4 bases from J, with 12 bases in between. The CDR3 here is CASSMFSGVTEAFF. CDR3 sequence (DNA): TGTGCCAGTAGTATGTTTTCCGGGGTCACTGAAGCTTTCTTT.

The rearrangement uses TRBV25-1 and TRBJ1-6; D uncertain. The V gene's germline CDR1 is MGHDK and CDR2 SYGVNS. V lost 0 bases and J 7 bases, leaving 7 bases between the germline ends. The CDR3 length is 14 residues. The CDR3 region has the DNA TGTGCCAGCAGTGAATACCTCAGAAATTCACCCCTCCACTTT. It specifies CASSEYLRNSPLHF.

The gene calls are TRBV5-6 and TRBJ1-3, with a weak D call TRBD1 (6 bases). CDR1 is SGHDT, CDR2 YYEEEE, per germline. V was trimmed by 0 bases and J by 0 bases, leaving 10 bases between them. The CDR3 consists of 16 residues. The CDR3 sequence is CASSLEGVISGNTIYF. For the CDR3, the DNA is TGTGCCAGCAGCTTGGAGGGGGTGATCTCTGGAAACACCATATATTTT.

The genes are TRBV5-1 and TRBJ1-6; 7 bases line up with TRBD1. J was trimmed by 5 bases and V by 5 bases; bases with no gene match: 7. The CDR3 length is 15 residues. Germline CDR1 and CDR2: SGHRS and YFSETQ. The CDR3 loop reads CASRGDQGDNSPLHF. The CDR3 DNA reads TGCGCCAGCAGGGGGGACCAGGGGGATAATTCACCCCTCCACTTT.

V gene TRBV29-1 combines with J gene TRBJ1-4; tentative D call: TRBD1 (6 bases). The CDR3 length is 12 residues. Germline-derived CDR1 and CDR2 are SQVTM and ANQGSEA. V lost 6 bases to trimming and J lost 3 bases, with 8 bases between them. The DNA of the CDR3 is TGCAGCGTGACAGGCCCTAATGAAAAACTGTTTTTT. Translation: CSVTGPNEKLFF. Combining the CDR3 with reference TRBV29-1 and TRBJ1-4 gives the whole variable domain SAVISQKPSRDICQRGTSLTIQCQVDSQVTMMFWYRQQPGQSLTLIATANQGSEATYESGFVIDKFPISRPNLTFSTLTVSNMSPEDSSIYLCSVTGPNEKLFFGSGTQLSVL.

The V call is TRBV6-5, the J call TRBJ1-2, with no clear D. From germline, CDR1 is MNHEY and CDR2 SVGAGI. The V and J ends lost 3 bases and 6 bases respectively, with 8 bases between them. This CDR3 comprises 12 residues. CDR3 protein: CASSYSRDGYTF. For the CDR3, the DNA is TGTGCCAGCAGTTATTCCCGGGATGGCTACACCTTC.

The chain joins TRBV3-1 (or the pseudogene TRBV3-2) to TRBJ2-1; D might be TRBD2 (5 bases). The CDR3 totals 12 residues. V was pared by 4 bases and J by 10 bases, with 11 bases between. Looked up from germline, CDR1 is LGHDT and CDR2 is YNNKEL (reference sequence). CDR3 bases: TGTGCCAGCAGCCGGGGAGTTAACGAGCAGTTCTTC. As protein: CASSRGVNEQFF.

The J gene is TRBJ2-1, the V gene TRBV11-3, with D maybe TRBD2 (5 bases). The CDR3 runs to 12 residues. The germline CDR1 and CDR2 sequences are SGHNT and YENEEA. Trimming removed 5 bases at V and 5 bases at J, with 7 bases between. CDR3 amino acids: CASSPGNNEQFF. Here the CDR3 DNA reads TGTGCCAGCAGCCCGGGGAACAATGAGCAGTTCTTC.

V gene TRBV7-9 combines with J gene TRBJ2-1; D possibly corresponds to TRBD1 (6 bases). The CDR3 length is 14 residues. Germline V gives CDR1 SEHNR, CDR2 FQNEAQ (reference sequence). Between the trimmed V and J ends, which lost 7 bases and 0 bases, there was a span of 10 bases. CDR3 residues: CASKDRSSYNEQFF. CDR3 nucleotide sequence: TGTGCCAGCAAAGACAGGAGCTCCTACAATGAGCAGTTCTTC.

The CDR3 DNA reads TGTGCCAGCAGTGAAGAATGGGCCAGGTCCCACGAGCAGTACTTC. Its protein is CASSEEWARSHEQYF. The V and J genes are TRBV25-1 and TRBJ2-7; no clear D gene. The V gene's germline CDR1 is MGHDK and CDR2 SYGVNS. V was clipped by 2 bases and J by 5 bases, with 16 bases between them. This CDR3 is built from 15 residues.

This chain connects TRBV19 to TRBJ1-4; TRBD1 aligns across 8 bases. The junction had 7 bases not matched to a gene; V was cut back by 3 bases and J by 7 bases. CDR3 size: 15 residues. Germline CDR1 reads LNHDA; CDR2 reads SQIVND (reference sequence). DNA for the CDR3: TGTGCCAGTAGTATGGGGGGACAGGCCCTTGAAAAACTGTTTTTT. Translated: CASSMGGQALEKLFF.

This chain uses TRBV2 with TRBJ2-2, with 11 bases fitting TRBD1. Germline V gives CDR1 SNHLY, CDR2 FYNNEI. Trimming cost V 6 bases and J 4 bases; bases outside gene matches: 4. The CDR3 loop spans 15 amino acids. CDR3: CASRGQGGGTGELFF. The CDR3, as DNA: TGTGCCAGCAGGGGACAGGGGGGTGGCACCGGGGAGCTGTTTTTT. Variable domain in full (rest from reference TRBV2 and TRBJ2-2): EPEVTQTPSHQVTQMGQEVILRCVPISNHLYFYWYRQILGQKVEFLVSFYNNEISEKSEIFDDQFSVERPDGSNFTLKIRSTKLEDSAMYFCASRGQGGGTGELFFGEGSRLTVL.

The chain uses TRBV7-2 and TRBJ2-1; D is possibly TRBD2 (6 bases). With 7 bases removed from V and 8 bases from J, the gap between germline ends came to 15 bases. The length of the CDR3 is 13 residues. Germline CDR1 reads SGHTA; CDR2 reads FQGNSA. This CDR3 is CASIPLASYEQFF. The DNA for the CDR3 is TGTGCCAGCATCCCCCTAGCGAGCTATGAGCAGTTCTTC.

The chain is built from TRBV5-4 and TRBJ1-5; 7 bases align to TRBD1. The junction had 6 bases not matched to a gene; V was cut back by 5 bases and J by 7 bases. Germline V lookup: CDR1 SGHNT, CDR2 YYREEE (reference sequence). CDR3 size: 13 residues. As DNA, the CDR3 is TGTGCCAGCAGTTTCGACAGGGAACAGCCCCAGCATTTT. As protein: CASSFDREQPQHF.

The chain carries TRBV9 and TRBJ2-5, with TRBD2 matching over 12 bases. V lost 1 base to trimming and J lost 3 bases; unmatched junction nucleotides: 4. The germline CDR1 and CDR2 sequences are SGDLS and YYNGEE. The CDR3 covers 16 residues. The CDR3 here is CASSVTSGRREETQYF. The CDR3 bases are TGTGCCAGCAGCGTAACTAGCGGGAGGCGTGAAGAGACCCAGTACTTC.

Of note for this clone: Other DNA variants within this sample encode the same CDR3. The CDR3 here is CASTFGQGDGTQYF. In DNA, the CDR3 is TGTGCCAGCACCTTTGGACAGGGCGATGGGACCCAGTACTTC. V and J are TRBV11-2 and TRBJ2-5; 8 bases map to TRBD1. CDR1 and CDR2 from the germline V gene are SGHAT and FQNNGV. V shed 7 bases and J 7 bases; nucleotides not matched to a gene: 11. This CDR3 is 14 amino acids long.

This clone was seen more than once but under ten times. The CDR3: CASSSGLAGAPYEQYF. CDR3 nucleotides: TGTGCCAGTAGCTCGGGACTAGCGGGAGCCCCCTACGAGCAGTACTTC. The chain couples TRBV19 to TRBJ2-7; TRBD2 aligns across 14 bases. Trimming took 6 bases from V and 2 from J; bases not matched to a gene: 6. The CDR3 is made up of 16 amino acids. Germline V gene sequence: CDR1 LNHDA, CDR2 SQIVND (reference sequence).

This clone was seen a single time. This chain links TRBV7-8 with TRBJ1-1; a possible D gene is TRBD1 (5 bases). The CDR3 is 14 amino acids. With 5 bases removed from V and 3 bases from J, the gap between germline ends came to 13 bases. Germline V gene data show CDR1 as SGHVS and CDR2 as FQNEAQ. CDR3 sequence: CASSPWSRDTEAFF. The DNA of the CDR3 is TGTGCCAGCAGCCCCTGGTCCAGGGACACTGAAGCTTTCTTT.

In its sample, this clone was seen once. The CDR3 nucleotides are TGTGCCACCAGTGATTCCCCGGGGGGCCACCCTTATAGCAATCAGCCCCAGCATTTT. This sequence encodes CATSDSPGGHPYSNQPQHF. The chain joins TRBV24-1 to TRBJ1-5, with a tentative D call TRBD1 (6 bases). CDR3 length equals 19 residues. Per the germline V gene, CDR1 is KGHDR and CDR2 is SFDVKD. The ends were cut back, 2 bases at V and 0 bases at J, with 19 bases in the middle.

The chain recombines TRBV18 with TRBJ1-5, with D tentatively TRBD1 (5 bases). Looked up from germline, CDR1 is KGHSH and CDR2 is LQKENI. CDR3 length: 16 residues. Deletions cut 3 bases from V and 4 bases from J, with 16 bases between. The CDR3 nucleotides read TGTGCCAGCTCACCGGGGGAGGGTTCCAGGAATCAGCCCCAGCATTTT. It yields the protein CASSPGEGSRNQPQHF.

The chain recombines TRBV5-1 with TRBJ2-1, with D possibly matching TRBD2 (6 bases). V was trimmed by 4 bases and J by 2 bases, leaving 13 bases between them. Germline V gives CDR1 SGHRS, CDR2 YFSETQ. The CDR3 has 15 residues. This chain's CDR3 is CASSPLRGTYNEQFF. DNA of the CDR3: TGCGCCAGCAGCCCCCTTCGGGGGACCTACAATGAGCAGTTCTTC. Looking up the rest from reference TRBV5-1 and TRBJ2-1 gives the full variable domain: KAGVTQTPRYLIKTRGQQVTLSCSPISGHRSVSWYQQTPGQGLQFLFEYFSETQRNKGNFPGRFSGRQFSNSRSEMNVSTLELGDSALYLCASSPLRGTYNEQFFGPGTRLTVL.

This chain joins TRBV11-2 and TRBJ2-7; D possibly corresponds to TRBD2 (6 bases). This CDR3 has 15 residues. V lost 5 bases and J lost 9, with 23 bases in between. Per germline, CDR1 SGHAT and CDR2 FQNNGV. CDR3 sequence reads: CASSVDTGSRSGQYF. Written as DNA, the CDR3 is TGTGCCAGCAGCGTCGATACCGGGAGTCGGAGTGGGCAGTACTTC.

The DNA for the CDR3 is TGTGCCAGCAGCCCCGACAGGGTGGCCGCTAATGAAAAACTGTTTTTT. Translating gives CASSPDRVAANEKLFF. This chain joins TRBV14 and TRBJ1-4; 7 nucleotides align to TRBD1. V was pared by 4 bases and J by 3 bases, with 8 bases of the junction left unmatched. Looked up from germline, CDR1 is SGHDN and CDR2 is FVKESK. The CDR3 sequence is 16 residues long.

This sequence joins TRBV6-5 and TRBJ1-6; D not certain. CDR1 is MNHEY, CDR2 SVGAGI, per germline. Between the trimmed V and J ends, which lost 2 bases and 1 base, there was a span of 6 bases. The CDR3 is 15 amino acids. The CDR3 region is CASSYIESYNSPLHF. In DNA, the CDR3 is TGTGCCAGCAGTTACATAGAATCCTATAATTCACCCCTCCACTTT.

The chain joins TRBV3-1 (or the pseudogene TRBV3-2) to TRBJ1-1; tentatively, D is TRBD1 (5 bases). Germline V CDR1 and CDR2: LGHDT, YNNKEL (reference sequence). With 3 bases removed from V and 9 bases from J, the gap between germline ends came to 11 bases. This CDR3 region has 12 residues. The chain's CDR3 is CASSQTGVQAFF. Written as DNA, the CDR3 is TGTGCCAGCAGCCAGACGGGGGTTCAAGCTTTCTTT.

V is TRBV19 and J is TRBJ2-1; 13 nucleotides line up with TRBD2. Germline V lookup: CDR1 LNHDA, CDR2 SQIVND (reference sequence). After removal of 7 bases from V and 7 bases from J, the junction contained 13 bases not matched to a gene. This CDR3 is 17 amino acids long. The CDR3 DNA is TGTGCCAGTAACCTCGGACTAGCGGGAGATGTGTGGAATGAGCAGTTCTTC. It translates to CASNLGLAGDVWNEQFF.